What follows are 26 T cell receptor beta chains derived from one specimen sequenced in a study of blood T cell repertoires in COVID-19. Sequencing was performed with immunoSEQ multiplex PCR; in TCRdb, only in-frame clones are kept and a portion is missing. The sample consists of approximately 300,000 clones, about 90% of them appearing once. Input material: peripheral blood. Source of these receptors: a woman aged 40-49 years with COVID-19, enrolled during active disease.

This clone was counted only a few times. The V call is TRBV2, the J call TRBJ2-7; D perhaps matches TRBD1 (5 bases). V lost 10 bases to trimming and J lost 2 bases, with 15 bases between them. This CDR3 has 13 residues. CDR1 is SNHLY, CDR2 FYNNEI, per germline. The CDR3 DNA reads TGTGCCACCGCACAACAGGCGACCTACGAGCAGTACTTC. Amino acids: CATAQQATYEQYF. The entire variable domain, with the rest obtained from reference TRBV2 and TRBJ2-7, is as follows: EPEVTQTPSHQVTQMGQEVILRCVPISNHLYFYWYRQILGQKVEFLVSFYNNEISEKSEIFDDQFSVERPDGSNFTLKIRSTKLEDSAMYFCATAQQATYEQYFGPGTRLTVT.

The chain combines TRBV5-6 with TRBJ1-4, with 7 bases lining up with TRBD1. The CDR3 loop spans 14 amino acids. Per the germline V gene, CDR1 is SGHDT and CDR2 is YYEEEE. V gave up 2 bases and J gave up 8 bases; unmatched junction bases: 6. CDR3 sequence (DNA): TGTGCCAGCAGCTTTGGTACAGGGGAAGAAAAACTGTTTTTT. This sequence encodes CASSFGTGEEKLFF.

A few counts support this clone. The rearrangement uses TRBV28 and TRBJ2-7; TRBD1 is a possible D gene (5 bases). V lost 7 bases and J lost 1, with 14 bases in between. The CDR3 has 14 residues. In germline, CDR1 is MDHEN, CDR2 SYDVKM. The CDR3 here is CASKLTGSSYEQYF. In DNA form, the CDR3 reads TGTGCCAGCAAGCTAACAGGTTCATCCTACGAGCAGTACTTC.

The chain links TRBV9 to TRBJ1-5; D perhaps matches TRBD1 (5 bases). The CDR3 runs 15 residues. V lost 2 bases, J lost 0 bases, and 9 bases lay in between. Germline CDR1 is SGDLS and CDR2 is YYNGEE. CDR3 protein: CASSVMGHSNQPQHF. DNA for the CDR3: TGTGCCAGCAGCGTTATGGGGCATAGCAATCAGCCCCAGCATTTT.

This clone was detected a few times. In the same sample, other DNA sequences code for this CDR3. This chain joins TRBV11-2 and TRBJ2-7; D is uncertain. The germline V gene encodes CDR1 SGHAT and CDR2 FQNNGV. There are 13 residues in the CDR3. V lost 1 base to trimming and J lost 2 bases, with 6 bases between them. The CDR3 coding sequence is TGTGCCAGCAGCTTAGGGCAGACCTACGAGCAGTACTTC. This codes for CASSLGQTYEQYF.

The J gene is TRBJ2-7, the V gene TRBV7-9, with D maybe TRBD1 (5 bases). The CDR3 has 14 amino acids. CDR1 and CDR2 (germline): SEHNR, FQNEAQ (reference sequence). Trimming stripped 3 bases from V and 3 bases from J, with 12 bases between. In DNA form, the CDR3 reads TGTGCCAGCAGCTTTCGCGACAGTAACTACGAGCAGTACTTC. This codes for CASSFRDSNYEQYF.

The chain carries TRBV30 and TRBJ1-6; TRBD1 is a possible D gene (6 bases). This CDR3 is built from 16 residues. Looked up from germline, CDR1 is GTSNPN and CDR2 is SVGIG (reference sequence). V was pared by 2 bases and J by 9 bases, with 20 bases between. The CDR3 spells CAWSTLAGTFGSPLHF. CDR3 DNA sequence: TGTGCCTGGAGTACGTTGGCCGGGACATTTGGTTCACCCCTCCACTTT.

The chain links TRBV2 to TRBJ1-1; D unresolved. The CDR3 has 13 residues. Trimming pared 5 bases from V and 0 bases from J, leaving 7 bases between. Germline lookup yields CDR1 SNHLY and CDR2 FYNNEI. As DNA, the CDR3 is TGTGCCAGCAGTTCGCAGGTGAACACTGAAGCTTTCTTT. Its translation is CASSSQVNTEAFF.

The CDR3 loop is CASRDLTTSSNEQFF. The CDR3, as DNA: TGCGCCAGCAGGGACCTCACGACTAGCTCCAATGAGCAGTTCTTC. The chain recombines TRBV5-1 with TRBJ2-1; TRBD2 matches at 7 bases. This CDR3 has 15 residues. In germline, CDR1 is SGHRS, CDR2 YFSETQ. J was trimmed by 6 bases and V by 5 bases; bases with no gene match: 11. Using reference TRBV5-1 and TRBJ2-1 for the parts outside the CDR3, the full variable domain is KAGVTQTPRYLIKTRGQQVTLSCSPISGHRSVSWYQQTPGQGLQFLFEYFSETQRNKGNFPGRFSGRQFSNSRSEMNVSTLELGDSALYLCASRDLTTSSNEQFFGPGTRLTVL.

Only a few counts were recorded for this clone. The chain combines TRBV27 with TRBJ2-7, with 9 bases lining up with TRBD1. Germline lookup yields CDR1 MNHEY and CDR2 SMNVEV (reference sequence). The ends lost 7 bases at V and 5 bases at J; junction bases unmatched: 6. The CDR3 is made up of 13 amino acids. CDR3 sequence (DNA): TGTGCCAGCACCCCTGGACAGGGGAACGAGCAGTACTTC. Its protein product is CASTPGQGNEQYF.

This chain links TRBV28 with TRBJ2-7, with 8 bases aligning to TRBD2. V dropped 11 bases and J dropped 4; count of bases not matched to a gene: 13. This CDR3 is 14 amino acids long. Looked up from germline, CDR1 is MDHEN and CDR2 is SYDVKM. CDR3 residues: CAAGGTSPFYEQYF. DNA of the CDR3: TGTGCCGCCGGAGGGACTAGTCCTTTTTACGAGCAGTACTTC.

V usage is TRBV11-2 and J usage is TRBJ1-2, with D possibly matching TRBD1 (5 bases). Germline-derived CDR1 and CDR2 are SGHAT and FQNNGV. V was shortened by 4 bases and J by 4 bases, with 16 bases between the two germline ends. This CDR3 has 15 residues. CDR3 sequence reads: CASSSPGQGGYGYTF. DNA of the CDR3: TGTGCCAGCAGCTCTCCGGGGCAGGGAGGCTATGGCTACACCTTC. Full variable domain (rest looked up from reference TRBV11-2 and TRBJ1-2): EAGVAQSPRYKIIEKRQSVAFWCNPISGHATLYWYQQILGQGPKLLIQFQNNGVVDDSQLPKDRFSAERLKGVDSTLKIQPAKLEDSAVYLCASSSPGQGGYGYTFGSGTRLTVV.

The V and J genes are TRBV5-8 and TRBJ1-4, with D hard to call. The CDR3 loop spans 14 amino acids. Deletions cut 4 bases from V and 5 bases from J, with 12 bases between. The germline V gene encodes CDR1 SGHTS and CDR2 YDEGEE. The CDR3 is CASSVSRYNEKLFF. In DNA form, the CDR3 reads TGTGCCAGCAGCGTGAGCAGGTACAATGAAAAACTGTTTTTT.

The chain links TRBV5-6 to TRBJ1-6; 9 nucleotides line up with TRBD1. The CDR3 totals 16 residues. Germline V gene data show CDR1 as SGHDT and CDR2 as YYEEEE. The J segment lost 7 bases and the V segment lost 1 base, leaving 6 bases of the junction unmatched. CDR3 nucleotide sequence: TGTGCCAGCAGCTTGTATGTCGGGACAGGGAATTCACCCCTCCACTTT. This translates into CASSLYVGTGNSPLHF.

The chain links TRBV7-2 to TRBJ1-2; possibly TRBD1 for D (6 bases). Germline assignment: CDR1 SGHTA and CDR2 FQGNSA. The CDR3 contains 13 residues. With 6 bases removed from V and 4 bases from J, the gap between germline ends came to 12 bases. CDR3 nucleotide sequence: TGTGCCAGCAGTCCGGGACAAGCCTATGGCTACACCTTC. Amino acid sequence: CASSPGQAYGYTF.

The chain has TRBV15 and TRBJ1-1, with D perhaps TRBD1 (5 bases). Trimming cost V 3 bases and J 6 bases, with 8 bases left between them. This CDR3 has 12 amino acids. Germline V gene sequence: CDR1 LNHNV, CDR2 YYDKDF (reference sequence). DNA of the CDR3: TGTGCCACCAGCAGGGACACTTCTGAAGCTTTCTTT. Its translation is CATSRDTSEAFF.

This chain links TRBV6-1 with TRBJ2-1; D is possibly TRBD2 (5 bases). The CDR3 totals 17 residues. Between the trimmed V and J ends, which lost 3 bases and 7 bases, there was a span of 22 bases. From germline, CDR1 is MNHNS and CDR2 SASEGT. The CDR3 here is CASSEYLMTGSGNEQFF. The CDR3 region has the DNA TGTGCCAGCAGTGAGTACCTCATGACGGGGTCAGGTAATGAGCAGTTCTTC.

The CDR3 sequence: CASSYTGTGGNEQYF. In DNA form, the CDR3 reads TGTGCCAGCAGTTACACTGGGACAGGGGGTAACGAGCAGTACTTC. This chain links TRBV6-6 with TRBJ2-7; the match to TRBD1 covers 11 bases. Germline CDR1 and CDR2: MNHNY and SVGAGI (reference sequence). The CDR3 spans 15 residues. Trimming took 2 bases from V and 5 from J; bases not matched to a gene: 5.

This clone showed up just a few times. The chain couples TRBV7-2 to TRBJ2-5, with 14 positions matching TRBD2. With 3 bases clipped from V and 2 bases from J, the junction kept 2 bases outside the gene matches. Germline V CDR1 and CDR2: SGHTA, FQGNSA. The CDR3 is 16 residues long. CDR3 residues: CASSFGLAGGQETQYF. The CDR3 coding sequence is TGTGCCAGCAGCTTCGGACTAGCGGGGGGACAAGAGACCCAGTACTTC.

The chain uses TRBV9 and TRBJ1-1; TRBD1 aligns across 7 bases. The CDR3 extends over 20 amino acids. The germline V gene has CDR1 SGDLS and CDR2 YYNGEE. The V segment lost 0 bases and the J segment 4 bases; nucleotides outside the gene matches: 21. CDR3 loop: CASSVGPWTGGDSDGTEAFF. The CDR3 DNA sequence: TGTGCCAGCAGCGTAGGGCCCTGGACAGGAGGAGACTCCGACGGCACTGAAGCTTTCTTT.

This clone was found a few times. J is TRBJ2-7 and V is TRBV19; 7 bases map to TRBD1. The germline gives CDR1 LNHDA, CDR2 SQIVND (reference sequence). J gave up 2 bases and V 7 bases, and 8 bases lay outside the gene matches. CDR3 length equals 14 residues. The CDR3 DNA reads as TGTGCCAGTAATGACAGGGAAACCCCCTACGAGCAGTACTTC. This gives the protein CASNDRETPYEQYF.

The V and J genes are TRBV30 and TRBJ1-5, with 7 bases identical to TRBD1. The CDR3 contains 14 residues. Per germline, CDR1 GTSNPN and CDR2 SVGIG (reference sequence). V shed 0 bases and J 5 bases; nucleotides not matched to a gene: 4. CDR3 nucleotide sequence: TGTGCCTGGAGTGTAGGGACAGCCTATCAGCCCCAGCATTTT. Its protein is CAWSVGTAYQPQHF.

V gene TRBV2 combines with J gene TRBJ1-2, with 11 bases aligning to TRBD1. Germline trimming cut 7 bases from V and 6 bases from J; bases unmatched to any gene: 7. The CDR3 totals 14 residues. The germline V gene encodes CDR1 SNHLY and CDR2 FYNNEI. The CDR3 spells CASTVDRGLNGYTF. The CDR3 coding sequence is TGTGCCAGCACCGTGGACAGGGGGCTTAATGGCTACACCTTC.

The rearrangement joins TRBV20-1 to TRBJ1-1, with D uncertain. The CDR3 covers 10 residues. The germline V and J ends were trimmed by 6 bases and 8 bases, with 10 bases remaining between them. Germline V CDR1 and CDR2: DFQATT, SNEGSKA (reference sequence). The CDR3 bases are TGCAGTGCAGGGAGAGGGGAAGCTTTCTTT. Its translation: CSAGRGEAFF.

This chain uses TRBV19 with TRBJ1-1; TRBD1 aligns across 7 bases. Germline CDR1 is LNHDA and CDR2 is SQIVND (reference sequence). The CDR3 covers 14 residues. V trimming: 8 bases; J trimming: 0 bases; junction bases outside the gene matches: 6. Written as DNA, the CDR3 is TGTGCCAGTGCCCCGGGACAGCTGAACACTGAAGCTTTCTTT. It encodes CASAPGQLNTEAFF. Full variable domain (remainder filled in from reference TRBV19 and TRBJ1-1): DGGITQSPKYLFRKEGQNVTLSCEQNLNHDAMYWYRQDPGQGLRLIYYSQIVNDFQKGDIAEGYSVSREKKESFPLTVTSAQKNPTAFYLCASAPGQLNTEAFFGQGTRLTVV.

The V gene is TRBV5-1, the J gene TRBJ1-4, with a weak D call TRBD1 (5 bases). Trimming pared 4 bases from V and 8 bases from J, leaving 15 bases between. CDR1 is SGHRS, CDR2 YFSETQ, per germline. The CDR3 extends over 14 amino acids. CDR3 nucleotides: TGCGCCAGCAGCCTCAGGGATGTAGGCGAAAAACTGTTTTTT. This encodes CASSLRDVGEKLFF. The full variable domain, with the rest looked up from reference TRBV5-1 and TRBJ1-4, is KAGVTQTPRYLIKTRGQQVTLSCSPISGHRSVSWYQQTPGQGLQFLFEYFSETQRNKGNFPGRFSGRQFSNSRSEMNVSTLELGDSALYLCASSLRDVGEKLFFGSGTQLSVL.